These 16 T cell receptor beta chains were sequenced from one sample in a study of radiotherapy plus CTLA-4 blockade in lung cancer. Profiled with immunoSEQ multiplex PCR; TCRdb holds only in-frame clones, not every one. The table shows about 51,000 clones, with about four fifths occurring only once. The material sequenced was peripheral blood, taken from a patient treated with radiotherapy plus ipilimumab. These receptors all stem from a human donor with non-small cell lung cancer who had a complete response to radiotherapy plus ipilimumab.

The chain carries TRBV4-1 and TRBJ1-4, with 8 bases that match TRBD1. Germline V lookup: CDR1 MGHRA, CDR2 YSYEKL. This CDR3 region has 15 residues. V trimming: 4 bases; J trimming: 6 bases; junction bases outside the gene matches: 7. CDR3 DNA sequence: TGCGCCAGCAGCCTCTCGGGACAGGCGGATGAAAAACTGTTTTTT. It yields the protein CASSLSGQADEKLFF.

J is TRBJ1-1 and V is TRBV30, with D possibly matching TRBD1 (5 bases). V was cut by 3 bases and J by 6 bases, with 8 bases left in between. The germline V gene has CDR1 GTSNPN and CDR2 SVGIG (reference sequence). The CDR3 loop spans 11 amino acids. CDR3 in DNA: TGTGCCTGGAGCGGGGGGGCTGAAGCTTTCTTT. It yields the protein CAWSGGAEAFF.

The rearrangement uses TRBV30 and TRBJ1-6; 7 nucleotides align to TRBD1. The CDR3 consists of 15 residues. V gave up 8 bases and J gave up 4 bases; unmatched junction bases: 11. Germline V gene sequence: CDR1 GTSNPN, CDR2 SVGIG (reference sequence). CDR3 nucleotides: TGTGCCACAAAAGGGGGCCTATTTTATAATTCACCCCTCCACTTT. It is translated as CATKGGLFYNSPLHF.

The DNA for the CDR3 is TGTGCCAGCAGGGACAGCAATTGGGTCCAAAAGCAGTTCTTC. Residues: CASRDSNWVQKQFF. The chain couples TRBV6-6 to TRBJ2-1; TRBD1 might be the D (6 bases). Germline V CDR1 and CDR2: MNHNY, SVGAGI (reference sequence). This CDR3 has 14 residues. Trimming took off 6 bases at V and 11 bases at J, with 20 bases between the two ends.

V and J are TRBV15 and TRBJ2-2, with a tentative D call TRBD2 (6 bases). Germline CDR1 and CDR2: LNHNV and YYDKDF (reference sequence). V was trimmed by 3 bases and J by 1 base, leaving 12 bases between them. There are 16 residues in the CDR3. The DNA for the CDR3 is TGTGCCACCAGCAGGCCCTTAGCGGTGAACACCGGGGAGCTGTTTTTT. It is translated as CATSRPLAVNTGELFF.

The chain links TRBV27 to TRBJ2-3, with 7 bases matching TRBD2. Trimming at V came to 6 bases and at J to 7 bases, leaving 7 bases not matched to a gene. The germline CDR1 and CDR2 sequences are MNHEY and SMNVEV (reference sequence). This CDR3 region has 13 residues. This CDR3 is CASSAGRPNTQYF. In nucleotides, the CDR3 is TGTGCCAGCAGCGCCGGGAGGCCGAATACGCAGTATTTT.

The V gene is TRBV10-3, the J gene TRBJ1-5, with unresolved D. CDR3 size: 14 residues. Germline CDR1 reads ENHRY; CDR2 reads SYGVKD. The V end lost 4 bases, the J end lost 0 bases, and 7 bases lay between the germline ends. The CDR3 nucleotides read TGTGCCATCAGTGTATCGTATAGCAATCAGCCCCAGCATTTT. This codes for CAISVSYSNQPQHF.

The chain has TRBV4-1 and TRBJ1-1, with 8 bases fitting TRBD1. J gave up 8 bases and V 4 bases, and 18 bases lay outside the gene matches. Per germline, CDR1 MGHRA and CDR2 YSYEKL. This CDR3 region has 17 residues. CDR3 amino acids: CASSRIPLQGVREEAFF. The DNA for the CDR3 is TGCGCCAGCAGCCGGATCCCTCTACAGGGGGTGAGGGAAGAAGCTTTCTTT.

In nucleotides, the CDR3 is TGTGCCAGCAGTTCCTACAGGGGTAGCGAGCAGTACTTC. Its translation: CASSSYRGSEQYF. The gene calls are TRBV27 and TRBJ2-7; 7 bases are shared with TRBD1. V shed 4 bases, J shed 6 bases, and the junction held 6 bases outside the gene matches. The CDR3 consists of 13 residues. Germline V gene sequence: CDR1 MNHEY, CDR2 SMNVEV (reference sequence).

This sequence joins TRBV6-6 and TRBJ1-1, with 8 bases identical to TRBD1. Trimming removed 6 bases from V and 3 bases from J; junction bases left unmatched: 3. Germline assignment: CDR1 MNHNY and CDR2 SVGAGI (reference sequence). The CDR3 spans 13 residues. The CDR3 spells CASRGQGHTEAFF. The CDR3 coding sequence is TGTGCCAGCAGAGGACAGGGCCACACTGAAGCTTTCTTT.

The rearrangement links TRBV2 to TRBJ1-3; 7 bases are a match to TRBD1. CDR3 length: 16 amino acids. The V and J ends lost 5 bases and 2 bases, in that order; junction bases with no gene match: 9. Germline loops: CDR1 SNHLY, CDR2 FYNNEI. DNA of the CDR3: TGTGCCAGCAGTTCCGTTAGACAGGGACCTGGAAACACCATATATTTT. Translating gives CASSSVRQGPGNTIYF.

The rearrangement joins TRBV4-1 to TRBJ2-2; tentative D call: TRBD1 (6 bases). The CDR3 totals 16 residues. Germline V gene lookup returns CDR1 MGHRA and CDR2 YSYEKL. The V and J ends lost 1 base and 7 bases respectively, with 16 bases between them. The CDR3 DNA is TGCGCCAGCAGCCAAGGCACCGTTTCAGGGGACGGGGAGCTGTTTTTT. Encoded protein: CASSQGTVSGDGELFF.

The chain links TRBV7-2 to TRBJ1-1; D call uncertain. V lost 5 bases and J lost 1, with 8 bases in between. There are 13 residues in the CDR3. The germline V gene encodes CDR1 SGHTA and CDR2 FQGNSA. The CDR3 bases are TGTGCCAGCAGCATCCAAAAGAACACTGAAGCTTTCTTT. It translates to CASSIQKNTEAFF.

This chain connects TRBV25-1 to TRBJ2-1, with 9 positions matching TRBD2. V was pared by 7 bases and J by 8 bases, with 18 bases of the junction left unmatched. Per the germline V gene, CDR1 is MGHDK and CDR2 is SYGVNS. The CDR3 is 17 residues long. The CDR3 here is CASTAFPLGGGADEQFF. The DNA for the CDR3 is TGTGCCAGCACCGCCTTCCCCCTCGGCGGGGGGGCGGATGAGCAGTTCTTC.

The chain employs TRBV9 and TRBJ2-5, with 11 bases aligning to TRBD2. Germline V gene data show CDR1 as SGDLS and CDR2 as YYNGEE. The V gene end was trimmed by 3 bases and the J gene end by 0 bases; junction bases not matched to a gene: 10. CDR3 length equals 18 residues. The CDR3 here is CASSAGIAGGMYQETQYF. In DNA, the CDR3 is TGTGCCAGCAGCGCAGGGATAGCGGGGGGGATGTACCAAGAGACCCAGTACTTC.

The table lists this clone with a few counts. The genes are TRBV7-9 and TRBJ1-5; 11 nucleotides agree with TRBD1. Germline CDR1 and CDR2: SEHNR and FQNEAQ (reference sequence). V lost 9 bases and J lost 6; bases outside the gene matches: 4. This CDR3 comprises 13 residues. CDR3 DNA: TGTGCCAGAAGGACAGGGGGCAGTCAGCCCCAGCATTTT. The encoded protein is CARRTGGSQPQHF.